These T cell receptor beta chains were read from a single sample in a study of CD8 T cells in Susac syndrome. TCRdb recomputed calls from the immunoSEQ multiplex PCR reads with MiXCR, one row per CDR3 protein. The sample lists around 270,000 distinct CDR3 sequences, 89% occurring once. Sequencing was carried out using CD8+ T cells from PBMCs. The origin of the receptors is a human donor with multiple sclerosis. The CDR3 runs from the conserved cysteine through the conserved F or W. D genes are given only for firm matches. Clone sizes are given selectively: once, few, many, or a class where the clone is expanded.

v_call	j_call	clone_size	d_call	cdr3_nt	cdr3_aa
TRBV29-1	TRBJ2-1	.	.	TGCAGCGTTGAACAGGAGTACAATGAGCAGTTCTTC	CSVEQEYNEQFF
TRBV20-1	TRBJ2-7	.	.	TGCAGTGCTAGAGATTCCGGATACGAGCAGTACTTC	CSARDSGYEQYF
TRBV29-1	TRBJ1-1	.	.	TGCAGCGTCCTCGGGACATTAGCCACCATGAACACTGAAGCTTTCTTT	CSVLGTLATMNTEAFF
TRBV27	TRBJ1-1	.	.	TGTGCCAGCAGTTCCCTGGTAGGGACTGAAGCTTTCTTT	CASSSLVGTEAFF
TRBV28	TRBJ2-4	.	TRBD1	TGTGCCAGCAGTTTGGATTGGACAGGACCCAAAAACATTCAGTACTTC	CASSLDWTGPKNIQYF
TRBV27	TRBJ2-3	few	.	TGTGCCAGCAGTTTAGGGAGGGATACGCAGTATTTT	CASSLGRDTQYF
TRBV28	TRBJ2-5	.	.	TGTGCCAGCAGTTCTCTGGAGTGGGACGCGGCCGCCGAGACCCAGTACTTC	CASSSLEWDAAAETQYF
TRBV12-3/TRBV12-4	TRBJ2-7	.	.	TGTGCCAGCACTCCCGGGACGTCTTCCTACGAGCAGTACTTC	CASTPGTSSYEQYF
TRBV7-9	TRBJ2-5	.	.	TGTGCCAGCAGCATGTTAGGGTGGGGACAAGAGACCCAGTACTTC	CASSMLGWGQETQYF
TRBV24-1	TRBJ1-2	.	.	TGTGCCACCAGTGACGGTGGGGGGGCGAGTGGCTACACCTTC	CATSDGGGASGYTF
TRBV11-3	TRBJ2-7	.	.	TGTGCCAGCAGCTCCCGCCCAGGGTACGAGCAGTACTTC	CASSSRPGYEQYF
TRBV28	TRBJ2-3	.	.	TGTGCCAGCAGTCCCGGAGAGTATACGCAGTATTTT	CASSPGEYTQYF
TRBV28	TRBJ2-1	.	TRBD2	TGTGCCAGCAGTATGGGACTAGCGGGGGGATACAATGAGCAGTTCTTC	CASSMGLAGGYNEQFF
TRBV4-3	TRBJ2-2	.	.	TGCGCCAGCAGCCAAGGTCCCCCACAGAACACCGGGGAGCTGTTTTTT	CASSQGPPQNTGELFF
TRBV27	TRBJ2-7	.	TRBD2	TGTGCCAGCAGTTTATACCCGGGGGGGACCTACGAGCAGTACTTC	CASSLYPGGTYEQYF
TRBV28	TRBJ2-7	.	TRBD2	TGTGCCAGCAGTTACCTAGCGGAAACCTACGAGCAGTACTTC	CASSYLAETYEQYF
TRBV28	TRBJ2-1	.	TRBD2	TGTGCCAGCAGTTTATTACCGCTAGCGGGAGCTGGCTACAATGAGCAGTTCTTC	CASSLLPLAGAGYNEQFF
TRBV29-1	TRBJ2-7	once	.	TGCAGCGTTACCGGGGAGAACTACGAGCAGTACTTC	CSVTGENYEQYF
TRBV7-9	TRBJ2-1	.	TRBD1	TGTGCCAGCAGCTTAAGGGGACAGGGTTGGAGAAATGAGCAGTTCTTC	CASSLRGQGWRNEQFF
TRBV11-2	TRBJ2-1	once	TRBD2	TGTGCCAGCAGCTTAGTAGGGAGGGCGCGTTACAATGAGCAGTTCTTC	CASSLVGRARYNEQFF
TRBV28	TRBJ1-2	.	TRBD1	TGTGCCAGCAGTTTTAAGGCAGGGGGAGGCTACACCTTC	CASSFKAGGGYTF
TRBV7-2	TRBJ2-5	few	TRBD2	TGTGCCAGCAGCCCGGGACTAGCGGGAGAAGAGACCCAGTACTTC	CASSPGLAGEETQYF
TRBV30	TRBJ1-4	.	TRBD1	TGTGCCTGGAGCACAGGGGCCTCCTTTAATGAAAAACTGTTTTTT	CAWSTGASFNEKLFF
TRBV30	TRBJ2-1	.	TRBD2	TGTGCCTGGAACCCTAGCGGGGGAAACAATGAGCAGTTCTTC	CAWNPSGGNNEQFF
TRBV7-9	TRBJ2-5	.	.	TGTGCCAGCAGCCCACCGCGGGGTGAGGAGACCCAGTACTTC	CASSPPRGEETQYF
TRBV29-1	TRBJ1-2	.	.	TGCAGCGTGGAGTCTGGGGGCGCAGGTTATGGCTACACCTTC	CSVESGGAGYGYTF
TRBV6-5	TRBJ2-4	.	TRBD2	TGTGCCAGCCCAGGACTAGCGGACAAAAACATTCAGTACTTC	CASPGLADKNIQYF
TRBV4-1	TRBJ2-3	.	.	TGCGCCAGCAGCCAAGAGGCACACCTCACAGATACGCAGTATTTT	CASSQEAHLTDTQYF
TRBV27	TRBJ2-1	.	.	TGTGCCAGCAGTTTATATGGTGAGCAGTTCTTC	CASSLYGEQFF
TRBV6-2/TRBV6-3	TRBJ2-1	.	.	TGTGCCAGCAGTTACTCATCTAGGAGTGAGCAGTTCTTC	CASSYSSRSEQFF
TRBV28	TRBJ2-2	.	.	TGTGCCAGCAGTCCGATACTAGCGAACACCGGGGAGCTGTTTTTT	CASSPILANTGELFF
TRBV20-1	TRBJ2-7	.	TRBD1	TGCAGTGCTAAAGACAGGGGAACGATCTACGAGCAGTACTTC	CSAKDRGTIYEQYF
TRBV19	TRBJ2-7	.	TRBD2	TGTGCCAGTAGTTATGCTAGCGGAGCGTACGAGCAGTACTTC	CASSYASGAYEQYF
TRBV24-1	TRBJ2-6	.	.	TGTGCCACCAGTGTGGGGGCTGGGGCCAACGTCCTGACTTTC	CATSVGAGANVLTF
TRBV7-8	TRBJ2-4	.	.	TGTGCCAGCAGCCCAACATGGCCCTTGGCGGAGCGGGACATTCAGTACTTC	CASSPTWPLAERDIQYF
TRBV5-1	TRBJ2-7	.	.	TGCGCCAGCAGCCCTTGGACGGTGCTCGAGCAGTACTTC	CASSPWTVLEQYF
TRBV20-1	TRBJ1-2	.	.	TGCAGTGCTAGACCCCCACGCTATGGCTACACCTTC	CSARPPRYGYTF
TRBV2	TRBJ2-3	.	TRBD2	TGTGCCAGCAGCGGGACTACTCAGACAGATACGCAGTATTTT	CASSGTTQTDTQYF
TRBV30	TRBJ2-1	.	TRBD1	TGTGCCTGGAGTCTCGGACAGGGGATATACAATGAGCAGTTCTTC	CAWSLGQGIYNEQFF
TRBV11-3	TRBJ2-3	.	.	TGTGCCAGCCTAAGGTCAGGGGCAGATACGCAGTATTTT	CASLRSGADTQYF
TRBV4-1	TRBJ2-1	.	.	TGCGCCAGCAGCCAAGTCAGGGGCGCCAACAATGAGCAGTTCTTC	CASSQVRGANNEQFF
TRBV15	TRBJ2-5	.	TRBD1	TGTGCCACCAGCAGAGATCAAGGGGGCGCGGAGACCCAGTACTTC	CATSRDQGGAETQYF
TRBV28	TRBJ2-1	.	.	TGTGCCAGCACCCGGGACGGACTCAATGAGCAGTTCTTC	CASTRDGLNEQFF
TRBV15	TRBJ2-1	once	.	TGTGCCACCAGCAGAGGGGGAGAGTCCCATGAGCAGTTCTTC	CATSRGGESHEQFF
TRBV29-1	TRBJ2-5	.	TRBD2	TGCAGCGTTGAGCCTAGCGGGAGGCATAACCAAGAGACCCAGTACTTC	CSVEPSGRHNQETQYF
TRBV30	TRBJ1-5	.	.	TGTGCCTGGGGCCTTAGCTATCAGCCCCAGCATTTT	CAWGLSYQPQHF
TRBV29-1	TRBJ2-7	.	.	TGCAGCGTTGAAGGCGGGGATAGCTCCTACGAGCAGTACTTC	CSVEGGDSSYEQYF
TRBV4-1	TRBJ2-1	.	TRBD1	TGCGCCAGCAGCCAAGAGGGACAGGGGTACAATGAGCAGTTCTTC	CASSQEGQGYNEQFF
TRBV6-5	TRBJ1-2	.	.	TGTGCCAGCAGTTGGGGGACTGGGAGAGCTAACTATGGCTACACCTTC	CASSWGTGRANYGYTF
TRBV28	TRBJ1-2	.	TRBD1	TGTGCCAGCAGGCTGGGACAGGGTTATGGCTACACCTTC	CASRLGQGYGYTF
TRBV7-9	TRBJ2-1	.	TRBD2	TGTGCCAGCAGCCTGCCTCTATTTTTGGAGCGGGAGGGCCTGGGGGAGCAGTTCTTC	CASSLPLFLEREGLGEQFF
TRBV9	TRBJ2-1	once	.	TGTGCCAGCAGCGAATCCGGCTGGGGTGAGCAGTTCTTC	CASSESGWGEQFF
TRBV27	TRBJ2-1	.	TRBD2	TGTGCCAGCAGTTTGGGGACTAGCAGTTACAATGAGCAGTTCTTC	CASSLGTSSYNEQFF
TRBV13	TRBJ2-7	.	.	TGTGCCAGCAGCCCACACGCCACAGGGCCGAGCTCCTACGAGCAGTACTTC	CASSPHATGPSSYEQYF
TRBV30	TRBJ2-4	.	.	TGTGCCTGGATGGGGACCAAAAACATTCAGTACTTC	CAWMGTKNIQYF
TRBV20-1	TRBJ2-6	.	.	TGCAGTGCTAGCCCGACGGGGAACCCCTCTGGGGCCAACGTCCTGACTTTC	CSASPTGNPSGANVLTF
TRBV7-9	TRBJ2-5	.	.	TGTGCCAGCAGATCCACTAGCCCTCACCAGTACTTC	CASRSTSPHQYF
TRBV23-1	TRBJ1-1	.	.	TGCGCCAGCAGTCAATCCCAGGACGGTGAGAACACTGAAGCTTTCTTT	CASSQSQDGENTEAFF
TRBV5-5	TRBJ2-5	.	.	TGTGCCAGCAGCGTCGACAGAAAGACCCAGTACTTC	CASSVDRKTQYF